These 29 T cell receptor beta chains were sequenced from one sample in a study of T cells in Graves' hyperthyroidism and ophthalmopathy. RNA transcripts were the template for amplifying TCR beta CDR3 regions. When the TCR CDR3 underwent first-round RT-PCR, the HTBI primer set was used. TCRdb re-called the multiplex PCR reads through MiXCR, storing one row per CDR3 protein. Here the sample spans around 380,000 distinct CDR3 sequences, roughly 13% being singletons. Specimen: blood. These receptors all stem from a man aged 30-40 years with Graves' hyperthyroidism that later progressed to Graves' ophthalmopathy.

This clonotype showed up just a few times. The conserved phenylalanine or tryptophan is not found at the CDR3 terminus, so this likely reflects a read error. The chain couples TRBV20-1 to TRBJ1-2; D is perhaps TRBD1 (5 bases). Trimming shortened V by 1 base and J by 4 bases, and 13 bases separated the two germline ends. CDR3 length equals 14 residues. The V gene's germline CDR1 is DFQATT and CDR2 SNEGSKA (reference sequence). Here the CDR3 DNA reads TGCAGTGCTAGAGTGGAGGGGTTACCCTATGGCTACACCGTC. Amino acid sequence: CSARVEGLPYGYTV.

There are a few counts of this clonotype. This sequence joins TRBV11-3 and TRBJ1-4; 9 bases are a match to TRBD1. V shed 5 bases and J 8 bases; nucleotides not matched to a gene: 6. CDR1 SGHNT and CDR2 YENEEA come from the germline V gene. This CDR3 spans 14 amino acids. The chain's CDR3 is CASSPTDRGEKLFF. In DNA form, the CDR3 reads TGTGCCAGCAGCCCCACGGACAGGGGCGAAAAACTGTTTTTT.

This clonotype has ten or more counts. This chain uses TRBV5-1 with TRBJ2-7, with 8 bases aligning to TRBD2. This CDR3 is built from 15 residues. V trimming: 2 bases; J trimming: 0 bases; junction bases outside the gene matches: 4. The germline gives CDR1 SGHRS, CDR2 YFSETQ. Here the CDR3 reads CASSFLSGGSYEQYF. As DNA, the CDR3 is TGCGCCAGCAGCTTCTTGAGCGGGGGCTCCTACGAGCAGTACTTC.

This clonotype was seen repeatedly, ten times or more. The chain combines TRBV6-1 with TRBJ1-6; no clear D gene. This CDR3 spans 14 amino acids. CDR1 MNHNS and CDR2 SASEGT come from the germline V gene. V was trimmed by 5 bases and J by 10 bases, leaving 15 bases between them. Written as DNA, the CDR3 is TGTGCCAGCAGTCCTGGAAGGATCGGGTCACCCCTCCACTTT. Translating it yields CASSPGRIGSPLHF.

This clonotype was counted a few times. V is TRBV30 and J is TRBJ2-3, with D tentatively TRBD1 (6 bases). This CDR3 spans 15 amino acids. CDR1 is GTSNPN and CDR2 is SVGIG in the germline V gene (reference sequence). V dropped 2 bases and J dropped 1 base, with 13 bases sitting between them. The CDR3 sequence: CAWSTGTTGTDTQYF. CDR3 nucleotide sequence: TGTGCCTGGAGTACCGGGACAACAGGCACAGATACGCAGTATTTT.

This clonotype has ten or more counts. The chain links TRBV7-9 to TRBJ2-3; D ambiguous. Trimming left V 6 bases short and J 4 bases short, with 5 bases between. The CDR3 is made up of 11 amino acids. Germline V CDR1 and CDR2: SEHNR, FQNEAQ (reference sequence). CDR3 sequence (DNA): TGTGCCAGCAGTTACTCAGATACGCAGTATTTT. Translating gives CASSYSDTQYF.

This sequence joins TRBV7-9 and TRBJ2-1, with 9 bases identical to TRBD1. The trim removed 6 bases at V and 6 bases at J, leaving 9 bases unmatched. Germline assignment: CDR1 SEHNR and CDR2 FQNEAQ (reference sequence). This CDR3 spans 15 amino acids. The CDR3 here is CASRNRDRAFNEQFF. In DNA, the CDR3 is TGTGCCAGCAGAAACCGGGACAGGGCCTTCAATGAGCAGTTCTTC.

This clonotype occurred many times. The CDR3 here is CASRERGANYGYTF. The CDR3 DNA reads as TGTGCCAGCAGGGAAAGAGGGGCTAACTATGGCTACACCTTC. The V and J genes are TRBV2 and TRBJ1-2; maybe TRBD1 (5 bases). Deletions cut 6 bases from V and 0 bases from J, with 11 bases between. This CDR3 is built from 14 residues. Germline CDR1 reads SNHLY; CDR2 reads FYNNEI.

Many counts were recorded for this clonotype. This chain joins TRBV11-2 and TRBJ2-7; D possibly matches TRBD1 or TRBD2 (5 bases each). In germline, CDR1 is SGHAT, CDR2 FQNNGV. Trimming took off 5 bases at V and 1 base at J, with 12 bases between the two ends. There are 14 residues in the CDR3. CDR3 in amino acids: CASSHWDGSYEQYF. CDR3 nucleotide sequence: TGTGCCAGCAGCCATTGGGACGGATCCTACGAGCAGTACTTC.

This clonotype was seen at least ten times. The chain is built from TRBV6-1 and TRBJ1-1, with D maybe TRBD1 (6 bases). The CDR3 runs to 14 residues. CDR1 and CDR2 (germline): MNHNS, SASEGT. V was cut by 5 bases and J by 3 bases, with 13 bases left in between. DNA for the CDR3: TGTGCCAGCAGTCTCCGGGACACGTACACTGAAGCTTTCTTT. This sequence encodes CASSLRDTYTEAFF.

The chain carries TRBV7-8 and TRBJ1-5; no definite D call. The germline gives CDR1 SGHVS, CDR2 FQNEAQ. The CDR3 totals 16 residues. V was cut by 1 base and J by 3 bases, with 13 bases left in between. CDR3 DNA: TGTGCCAGCAGCTTAGGTTTCGGGCTGGACAATCAGCCCCAGCATTTT. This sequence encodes CASSLGFGLDNQPQHF.

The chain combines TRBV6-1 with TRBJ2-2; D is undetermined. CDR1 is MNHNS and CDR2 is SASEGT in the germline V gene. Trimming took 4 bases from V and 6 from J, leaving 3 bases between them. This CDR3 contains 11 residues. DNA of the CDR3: TGTGCCAGCAGTGTTTCCGGGGAGCTGTTTTTT. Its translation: CASSVSGELFF.

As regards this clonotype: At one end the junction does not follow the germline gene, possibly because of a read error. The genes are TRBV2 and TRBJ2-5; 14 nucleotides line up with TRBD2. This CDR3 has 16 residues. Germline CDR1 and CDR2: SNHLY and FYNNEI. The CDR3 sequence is CVSTGTSGGRRETQYF. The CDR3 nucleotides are TGTGTCAGCACCGGGACTAGCGGGGGCCGGAGGGAGACCCAGTACTTC.

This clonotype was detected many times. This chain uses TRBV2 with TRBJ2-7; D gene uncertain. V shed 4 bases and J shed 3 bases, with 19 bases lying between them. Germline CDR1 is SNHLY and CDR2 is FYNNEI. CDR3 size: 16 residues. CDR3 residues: CASSGPPDGPNYEQYF. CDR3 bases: TGTGCCAGCAGTGGTCCCCCAGACGGGCCGAACTACGAGCAGTACTTC.

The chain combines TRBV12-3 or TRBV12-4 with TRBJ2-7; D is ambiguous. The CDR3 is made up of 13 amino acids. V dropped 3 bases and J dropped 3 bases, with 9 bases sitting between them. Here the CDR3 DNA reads TGTGCCAGCAGTTTGGGGTTCAGCTACGAGCAGTACTTC. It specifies CASSLGFSYEQYF.

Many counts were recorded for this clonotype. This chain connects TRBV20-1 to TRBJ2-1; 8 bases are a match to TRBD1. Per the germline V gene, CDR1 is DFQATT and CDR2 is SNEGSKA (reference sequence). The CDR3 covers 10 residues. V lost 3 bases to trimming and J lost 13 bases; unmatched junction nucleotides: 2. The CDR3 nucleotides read TGCAGTGCTAGTGACAGGGGACAGTTCTTC. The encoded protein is CSASDRGQFF.

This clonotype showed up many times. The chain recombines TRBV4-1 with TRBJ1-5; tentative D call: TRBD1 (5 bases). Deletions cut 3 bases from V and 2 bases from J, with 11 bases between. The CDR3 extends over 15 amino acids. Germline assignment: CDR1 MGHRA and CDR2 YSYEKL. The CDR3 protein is CASSHLRDGNQPQHF. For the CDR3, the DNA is TGCGCCAGCAGCCACCTCAGGGACGGCAATCAGCCCCAGCATTTT.

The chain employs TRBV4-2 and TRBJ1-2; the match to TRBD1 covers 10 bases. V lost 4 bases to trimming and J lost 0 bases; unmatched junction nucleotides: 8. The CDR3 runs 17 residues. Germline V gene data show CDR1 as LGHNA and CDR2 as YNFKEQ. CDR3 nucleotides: TGTGCCAGCAGCCGAACTGGAGGGACAGGGGCTAACTATGGCTACACCTTC. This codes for CASSRTGGTGANYGYTF.

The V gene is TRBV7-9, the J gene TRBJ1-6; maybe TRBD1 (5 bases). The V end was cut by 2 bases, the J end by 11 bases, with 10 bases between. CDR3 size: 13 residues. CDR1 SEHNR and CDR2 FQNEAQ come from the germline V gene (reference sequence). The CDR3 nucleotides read TGTGCCAGCAGCTTACAGGGAGGGACACCCCTCCACTTT. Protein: CASSLQGGTPLHF.

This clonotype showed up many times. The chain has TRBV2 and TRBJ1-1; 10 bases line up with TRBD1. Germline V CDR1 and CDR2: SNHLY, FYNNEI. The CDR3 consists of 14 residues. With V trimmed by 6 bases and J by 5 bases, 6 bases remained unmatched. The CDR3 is CASSWDRGKTEAFF. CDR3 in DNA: TGTGCCAGCAGCTGGGACAGGGGTAAAACTGAAGCTTTCTTT.

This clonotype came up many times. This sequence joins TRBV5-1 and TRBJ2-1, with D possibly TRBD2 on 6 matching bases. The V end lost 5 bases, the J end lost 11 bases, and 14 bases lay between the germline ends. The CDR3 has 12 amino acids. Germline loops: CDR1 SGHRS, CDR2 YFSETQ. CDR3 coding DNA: TGCGCCAGCAGAATATCGGGGGAGCAGCAGTTCTTC. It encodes CASRISGEQQFF.

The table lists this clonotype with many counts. The CDR3 reads CASSAGLNQPQHF. For the CDR3, the DNA is TGTGCCAGCAGCGCGGGACTGAATCAGCCCCAGCATTTT. The chain recombines TRBV11-2 with TRBJ1-5; a weak D match, TRBD1 (5 bases). Germline CDR1 SGHAT, CDR2 FQNNGV. The ends were cut back, 5 bases at V and 4 bases at J, with 9 bases in the middle. The CDR3 sequence is 13 residues long.

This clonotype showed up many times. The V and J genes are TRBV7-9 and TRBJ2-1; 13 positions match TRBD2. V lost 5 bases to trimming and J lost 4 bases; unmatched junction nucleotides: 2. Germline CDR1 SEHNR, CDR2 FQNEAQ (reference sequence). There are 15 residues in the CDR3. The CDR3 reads CASSTTSGGYNEQFF. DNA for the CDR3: TGTGCCAGCAGCACGACTAGCGGGGGGTACAATGAGCAGTTCTTC.

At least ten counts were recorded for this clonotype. The CDR3: CASSYLGGNYEQYF. CDR3 DNA sequence: TGTGCCAGCAGTTATTTAGGAGGAAATTACGAGCAGTACTTC. The rearrangement joins TRBV6-1 to TRBJ2-7; D is perhaps TRBD2 (5 bases). The CDR3 spans 14 residues. From germline, CDR1 is MNHNS and CDR2 SASEGT. The V end was cut by 5 bases, the J end by 4 bases, with 15 bases between.

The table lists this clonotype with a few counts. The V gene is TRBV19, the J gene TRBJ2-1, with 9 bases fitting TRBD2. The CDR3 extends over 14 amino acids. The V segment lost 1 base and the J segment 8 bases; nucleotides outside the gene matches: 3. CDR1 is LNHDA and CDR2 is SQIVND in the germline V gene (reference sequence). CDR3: CASSIGGGAHEQFF. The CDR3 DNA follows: TGTGCCAGTAGTATAGGCGGGGGGGCCCATGAGCAGTTCTTC. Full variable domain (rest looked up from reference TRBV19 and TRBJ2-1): DGGITQSPKYLFRKEGQNVTLSCEQNLNHDAMYWYRQDPGQGLRLIYYSQIVNDFQKGDIAEGYSVSREKKESFPLTVTSAQKNPTAFYLCASSIGGGAHEQFFGPGTRLTVL.

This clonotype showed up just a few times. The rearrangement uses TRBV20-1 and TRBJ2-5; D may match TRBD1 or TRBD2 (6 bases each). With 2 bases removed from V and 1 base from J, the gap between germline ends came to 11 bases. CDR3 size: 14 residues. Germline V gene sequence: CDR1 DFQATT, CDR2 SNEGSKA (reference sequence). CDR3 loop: CSARKGGGQETQYF. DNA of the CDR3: TGCAGTGCTAGAAAGGGGGGAGGCCAAGAGACCCAGTACTTC.

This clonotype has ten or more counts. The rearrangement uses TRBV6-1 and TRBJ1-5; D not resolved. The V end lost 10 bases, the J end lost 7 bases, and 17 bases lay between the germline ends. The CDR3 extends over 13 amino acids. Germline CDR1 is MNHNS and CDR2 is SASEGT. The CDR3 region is CATKDGGGQPQHF. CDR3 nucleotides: TGTGCCACGAAGGACGGTGGAGGCCAGCCCCAGCATTTT.

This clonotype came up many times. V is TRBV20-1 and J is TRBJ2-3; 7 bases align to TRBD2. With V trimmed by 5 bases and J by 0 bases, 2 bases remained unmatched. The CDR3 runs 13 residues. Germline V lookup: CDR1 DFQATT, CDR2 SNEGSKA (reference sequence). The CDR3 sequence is CSALAESTDTQYF. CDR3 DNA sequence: TGCAGTGCTCTAGCGGAAAGCACAGATACGCAGTATTTT.

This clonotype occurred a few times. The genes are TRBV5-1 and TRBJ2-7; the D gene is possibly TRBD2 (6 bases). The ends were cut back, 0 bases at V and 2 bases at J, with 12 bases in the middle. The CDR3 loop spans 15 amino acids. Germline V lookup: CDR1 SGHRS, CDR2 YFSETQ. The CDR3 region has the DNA TGCGCCAGCAGCTTGGTAACGCGGGGAGCCTACGAGCAGTACTTC. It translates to CASSLVTRGAYEQYF. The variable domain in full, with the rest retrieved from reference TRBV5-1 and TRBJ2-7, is KAGVTQTPRYLIKTRGQQVTLSCSPISGHRSVSWYQQTPGQGLQFLFEYFSETQRNKGNFPGRFSGRQFSNSRSEMNVSTLELGDSALYLCASSLVTRGAYEQYFGPGTRLTVT.